A single sample is the source of the 9 T cell receptor beta chains below, sequenced in a study of T cells in women clearing cervical HPV infection. Generated by immunoSEQ multiplex PCR, the TCRdb table keeps only in-frame clones and is missing some. The listing contains tens of thousands of clones. Source material: blood buffy coat. The receptors originated from a woman between 18 and 70 years old with a cervical HPV16 infection that either progressed to CIN3+ or cleared (not recorded which).

Concerning this clone: With the read ending 3 residues before the CDR3 end, the germline J gene is used to fill in that end. The J gene is TRBJ2-2, the V gene TRBV5-1; 7 positions match TRBD1. Germline CDR1 and CDR2: SGHRS and YFSETQ. The CDR3 runs 15 residues. V gave up 5 bases and J gave up 3 bases; unmatched junction bases: 7. CDR3 bases read: TGCGCCAGCAGTCAACAAACAGGGGACACCGGGGAG. Its translation: CASSQQTGDTGE. The complete CDR3 sequence is CASSQQTGDTGELFF.

This clone is classed as medium-sized by frequency. Read coverage stops 3 residues before the CDR3 terminus; the germline J gene supplies the remainder. This chain connects TRBV15 to TRBJ2-7; TRBD1 aligns across 9 bases. The V and J ends lost 2 bases and 5 bases, in that order; junction bases with no gene match: 7. The CDR3 extends over 15 amino acids. Germline loops: CDR1 LNHNV, CDR2 YYDKDF (reference sequence). The CDR3 sequence is CATSRHTGQGNEQYF. The DNA read from the CDR3 is TGTGCCACCAGCAGACATACGGGACAGGGAAACGAG.

About this clone itself: The read comes to an end 3 residues before the CDR3 does, leaving the germline J gene to fill in the end. This chain links TRBV10-1 with TRBJ2-1; TRBD2 agrees at 14 bases. Trimming cost V 8 bases and J 6 bases; bases outside gene matches: 18. The CDR3 is made up of 19 amino acids. Germline assignment: CDR1 WNHNN and CDR2 SYGVQD (reference sequence). CDR3 DNA, as far as it was read: TGCGCCAGCCGAAAGACTAGCGGGAGGGCCGGGGGGGCCCCCAATGAG. Translated, it gives CASRKTSGRAGGAPNE. Given in full, the CDR3 is CASRKTSGRAGGAPNEQFF.

Regarding this clone: The read comes to an end 3 residues before the CDR3 does, leaving the germline J gene to fill in the end. This chain connects TRBV7-2 to TRBJ1-5; D is undetermined. V was pared by 4 bases and J by 7 bases, with 11 bases between. This CDR3 is 13 amino acids long. CDR1 and CDR2 (germline): SGHTA, FQGNSA. The CDR3: CASSSPLDQPQHF. Partial CDR3 DNA: TGTGCCAGCAGCTCCCCCCTAGACCAGCCC.

For this clone: The read ends 3 residues shy of where the CDR3 ends; the end is completed using the germline J gene. The chain carries TRBV19 and TRBJ1-1, with D maybe TRBD1 (6 bases). The CDR3 has 13 amino acids. V was shortened by 5 bases and J by 2 bases, with 9 bases between the two germline ends. Per germline, CDR1 LNHDA and CDR2 SQIVND (reference sequence). The CDR3 DNA, read in part, is TGTGCCAGTAGTTTGGGGGCAAACACTGAA. Encoded protein: CASSLGANTE. The entire CDR3 is CASSLGANTEAFF.

The CDR3 is CASSLGGEGQETQYF. The CDR3 DNA, read in part, is TGTGCCAGCAGCTTAGGGGGGGAAGGGCAAGAGACC. The rearrangement joins TRBV11-2 to TRBJ2-5, with D possibly being TRBD2 (6 bases). The CDR3 is cut off 3 residues early in the read; its end comes from the germline J gene. Trimming removed 1 base at V and 2 bases at J, with 11 bases between. Germline lookup yields CDR1 SGHAT and CDR2 FQNNGV. The CDR3 is 15 residues long.

Of note for this clone: From the germline J gene comes the end of the CDR3, since the read stops 3 residues before it. The chain couples TRBV30 to TRBJ1-2; D may be TRBD1 (6 bases). Germline loops: CDR1 GTSNPN, CDR2 SVGIG (reference sequence). V was trimmed by 5 bases and J by 4 bases, leaving 23 bases between them. The CDR3 totals 16 residues. CDR3 in amino acids: CAWPCLQGSTIYGYTF. The CDR3 DNA, read in part, is TGTGCCTGGCCGTGCCTACAGGGAAGCACTATCTATGGC.

Comment on this clone: From the germline J gene comes the end of the CDR3, since the read stops 3 residues before it. The chain employs TRBV18 and TRBJ2-7; the D is unclear. The V end was cut by 5 bases, the J end by 4 bases, with 6 bases between. Germline V lookup: CDR1 KGHSH, CDR2 LQKENI. CDR3 length: 11 amino acids. The CDR3 spells CASSSSYEQYF. CDR3 DNA (partial): TGTGCCAGCTCATCGTCGTACGAG.

On this clone: The read comes to an end 3 residues before the CDR3 does, leaving the germline J gene to fill in the end. The rearrangement links TRBV9 to TRBJ2-1; 9 positions match TRBD1. Losses at the gene ends were 1 base for V and 8 bases for J; bases not matched to a gene: 10. Per the germline V gene, CDR1 is SGDLS and CDR2 is YYNGEE. The length of the CDR3 is 16 residues. CDR3 DNA, as far as it was read: TGTGCCAGCAGCGTAAGGTCAACAGGGGGCCTCGATGAG. Translating gives CASSVRSTGGLDE. The full CDR3 reads CASSVRSTGGLDEQFF.